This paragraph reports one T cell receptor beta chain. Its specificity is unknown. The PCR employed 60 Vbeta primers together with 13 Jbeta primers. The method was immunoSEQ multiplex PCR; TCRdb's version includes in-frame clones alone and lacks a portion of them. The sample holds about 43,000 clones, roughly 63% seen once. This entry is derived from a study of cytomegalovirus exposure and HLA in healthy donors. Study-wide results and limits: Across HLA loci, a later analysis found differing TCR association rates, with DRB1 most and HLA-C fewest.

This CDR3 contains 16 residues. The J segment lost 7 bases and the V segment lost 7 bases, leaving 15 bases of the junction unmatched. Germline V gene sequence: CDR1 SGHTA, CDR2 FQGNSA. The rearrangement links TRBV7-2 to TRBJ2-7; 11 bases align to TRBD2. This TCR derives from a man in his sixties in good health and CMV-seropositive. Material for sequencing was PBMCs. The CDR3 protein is CASTLGGLAVDGEQYF. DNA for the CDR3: TGTGCCAGCACCCTAGGGGGACTAGCGGTTGATGGGGAGCAGTACTTC.